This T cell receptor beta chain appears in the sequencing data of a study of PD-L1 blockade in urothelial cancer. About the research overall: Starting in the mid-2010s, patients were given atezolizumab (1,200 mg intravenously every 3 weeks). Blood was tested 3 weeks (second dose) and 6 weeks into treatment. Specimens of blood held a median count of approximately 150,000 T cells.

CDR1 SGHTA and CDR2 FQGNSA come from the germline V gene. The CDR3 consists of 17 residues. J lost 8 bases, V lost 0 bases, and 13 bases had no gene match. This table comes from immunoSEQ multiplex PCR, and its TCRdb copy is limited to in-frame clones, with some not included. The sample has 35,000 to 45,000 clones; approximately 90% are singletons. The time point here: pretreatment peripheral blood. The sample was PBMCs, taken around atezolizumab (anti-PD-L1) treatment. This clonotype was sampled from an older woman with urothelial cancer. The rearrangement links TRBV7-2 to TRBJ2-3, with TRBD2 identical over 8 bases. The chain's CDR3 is CASSLAGRATVWGTQYF. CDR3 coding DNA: TGTGCCAGCAGCTTAGCCGGGAGGGCCACCGTTTGGGGTACGCAGTATTTT.